The 21 T cell receptor beta chains below come from one sample, sequenced in a study of blood T cell repertoires in COVID-19. Using immunoSEQ multiplex PCR, the repertoire was profiled, and TCRdb retains in-frame clones only, with some absent. The sample contains approximately 200,000 clones, roughly 80% of which appear only once. The sample was peripheral blood. The receptors were gathered from a woman over 75 with acute or convalescent COVID-19.

J is TRBJ1-1 and V is TRBV7-3, with D unresolved. The CDR3 has 14 residues. V was cut by 1 base and J by 0 bases, with 6 bases left in between. Germline-derived CDR1 and CDR2 are SGHTA and FQGTGA. The CDR3 reads CASSLNTLNTEAFF. CDR3 in DNA: TGTGCCAGCAGCTTAAACACCTTGAACACTGAAGCTTTCTTT.

This chain joins TRBV5-1 and TRBJ2-3; D ambiguous. The ends were cut back, 4 bases at V and 1 base at J, with 13 bases in the middle. CDR1 is SGHRS and CDR2 is YFSETQ in the germline V gene. The CDR3 has 15 residues. The CDR3 DNA is TGCGCCAGCAGCACCTCCCAGGTGGGCACAGATACGCAGTATTTT. It encodes CASSTSQVGTDTQYF.

V usage is TRBV19 and J usage is TRBJ2-5; TRBD1 is a possible D gene (7 bases). CDR1 is LNHDA and CDR2 is SQIVND in the germline V gene (reference sequence). Trimming removed 6 bases at V and 5 bases at J, with 19 bases between. This CDR3 contains 15 residues. DNA for the CDR3: TGTGCCAGTAGCCCCCTGGAGGGGGCGCGGGAGACCCAGTACTTC. Its translation is CASSPLEGARETQYF.

The V and J genes are TRBV23-1 and TRBJ2-5; TRBD2 might be the D (6 bases). TRBV23-1 is an open reading frame, and its role is uncertain. V dropped 3 bases and J dropped 7 bases, with 12 bases sitting between them. The CDR3 contains 13 residues. The CDR3 region is CASSHPGRGTQYF. CDR3 DNA sequence: TGCGCCAGCAGTCACCCCGGGCGGGGGACCCAGTACTTC.

This sequence joins TRBV18 and TRBJ1-6; weak D call: TRBD1 (6 bases). This CDR3 spans 13 amino acids. Germline V gene data show CDR1 as KGHSH and CDR2 as LQKENI. V gave up 5 bases and J gave up 14 bases, with 16 bases separating them. CDR3 loop: CASSSRQEFTLHF. The CDR3, as DNA: TGTGCCAGCTCATCGAGACAGGAATTCACCCTCCACTTT.

The CDR3 spells CASSQDRGRTSGRSSYNEQFF. The CDR3 nucleotides are TGCGCCAGCAGCCAAGATCGGGGGCGGACTAGCGGGAGGAGCTCCTACAATGAGCAGTTCTTC. The V and J genes are TRBV4-1 and TRBJ2-1; 14 positions agree with TRBD2. CDR1 and CDR2 (germline): MGHRA, YSYEKL. The CDR3 has 21 residues. Unmatched junction bases numbered 10, after V lost 0 bases and J lost 0 bases.

This clone came up a few times. The chain recombines TRBV7-9 with TRBJ2-1; 9 bases match TRBD2. From germline, CDR1 is SEHNR and CDR2 FQNEAQ (reference sequence). V lost 5 bases and J lost 6; bases outside the gene matches: 5. This CDR3 is 14 amino acids long. The CDR3 bases are TGTGCCAGCAGCCCGGGACTAGCAGGCAATGAGCAGTTCTTC. Amino acid sequence: CASSPGLAGNEQFF.

The chain uses TRBV5-1 and TRBJ2-3; 9 nucleotides align to TRBD2. The V and J ends lost 4 bases and 1 base, in that order; junction bases with no gene match: 4. Germline CDR1 reads SGHRS; CDR2 reads YFSETQ. The CDR3 loop spans 15 amino acids. The CDR3 coding sequence is TGCGCCAGCAGCGATTCTAGCGGGGGCACAGATACGCAGTATTTT. It is translated as CASSDSSGGTDTQYF.

The V and J genes are TRBV6-1 and TRBJ2-7; no definite D call. The CDR3 covers 14 residues. V lost 2 bases and J lost 0, with 8 bases in between. Germline values: CDR1 MNHNS, CDR2 SASEGT. The CDR3 DNA reads TGTGCCAGCAGTGAACTCACTAACTCCTACGAGCAGTACTTC. This encodes CASSELTNSYEQYF.

The rearrangement links TRBV29-1 to TRBJ1-1; 7 positions match TRBD1. The CDR3 extends over 13 amino acids. Germline V gene lookup returns CDR1 SQVTM and CDR2 ANQGSEA. Trimming cost V 6 bases and J 1 base; bases outside gene matches: 5. DNA for the CDR3: TGCAGCGTGGGGGGACAGACGAACACTGAAGCTTTCTTT. Its translation is CSVGGQTNTEAFF.

The CDR3 nucleotides read TGTGCCACCAGTGATTTGGAATCAGGCCCTCTGTACTTC. This encodes CATSDLESGPLYF. The J gene is TRBJ2-7, the V gene TRBV24-1; D remains unclear. V lost 0 bases, J lost 12 bases, and 14 bases lay in between. The germline V gene encodes CDR1 KGHDR and CDR2 SFDVKD. The length of the CDR3 is 13 residues.

This clone appeared many times. The J gene is TRBJ1-5, the V gene TRBV6-5, with D hard to call. Germline-derived CDR1 and CDR2 are MNHEY and SVGAGI. The CDR3 has 13 amino acids. Trimming removed 5 bases at V and 3 bases at J, with 8 bases between. This CDR3 reads CASSRGNNQPQHF. The CDR3 DNA follows: TGTGCCAGCAGTCGCGGTAACAATCAGCCCCAGCATTTT.

The sample holds a few counts of this clone. The chain carries TRBV11-3 and TRBJ1-1, with 7 bases that match TRBD1. Germline CDR1 and CDR2: SGHNT and YENEEA. V was clipped by 8 bases and J by 0 bases; unmatched bases: 3. This CDR3 has 13 residues. CDR3 sequence: CASSGTVNTEAFF. CDR3 sequence (DNA): TGTGCCAGCTCCGGGACAGTGAACACTGAAGCTTTCTTT. The entire variable domain, with the rest obtained from reference TRBV11-3 and TRBJ1-1, is as follows: EAGVVQSPRYKIIEKKQPVAFWCNPISGHNTLYWYLQNLGQGPELLIRYENEEAVDDSQLPKDRFSAERLKGVDSTLKIQPAELGDSAVYLCASSGTVNTEAFFGQGTRLTVV.

The rearrangement uses TRBV7-3 and TRBJ2-2; TRBD2 is a possible D gene (5 bases). Germline V CDR1 and CDR2: SGHTA, FQGTGA. This CDR3 is built from 13 residues. V lost 3 bases to trimming and J lost 6 bases, with 8 bases between them. CDR3 amino acids: CASSFVAPGELFF. In DNA, the CDR3 is TGTGCCAGCAGCTTTGTAGCGCCCGGGGAGCTGTTTTTT.

This clone was detected once. The rearrangement links TRBV19 to TRBJ2-1; tentative D call: TRBD2 (6 bases). Trimming pared 7 bases from V and 4 bases from J, leaving 14 bases between. From germline, CDR1 is LNHDA and CDR2 SQIVND (reference sequence). The CDR3 has 14 residues. The CDR3 region has the DNA TGTGCCAGTACCCCCCGCGGACTATACAATGAGCAGTTCTTC. Translation: CASTPRGLYNEQFF.

This chain joins TRBV25-1 and TRBJ2-1; D perhaps matches TRBD2 (6 bases). The CDR3 is made up of 15 amino acids. The ends were cut back, 1 base at V and 4 bases at J, with 11 bases in the middle. Germline CDR1 and CDR2: MGHDK and SYGVNS. CDR3 sequence: CASSEFGGTYNEQFF. CDR3 nucleotides: TGTGCCAGCAGTGAATTTGGGGGGACGTACAATGAGCAGTTCTTC.

The V call is TRBV12-3 or TRBV12-4, the J call TRBJ1-2; TRBD1 is a possible D gene (5 bases). V lost 2 bases, J lost 8 bases, and 12 bases lay in between. The length of the CDR3 is 13 residues. In DNA form, the CDR3 reads TGTGCCAGCAGTTTAAAGGGGTCTACGGGCTACACCTTC. Its protein product is CASSLKGSTGYTF.

J is TRBJ2-7 and V is TRBV11-2, with 7 bases lining up with TRBD1. The CDR3 is 16 amino acids. Trimming took 6 bases from V and 6 from J; bases not matched to a gene: 17. In germline, CDR1 is SGHAT, CDR2 FQNNGV. CDR3 region: CASSPVGRGAGGEQYF. The DNA for the CDR3 is TGTGCCAGCAGTCCCGTGGGTAGGGGCGCAGGGGGCGAGCAGTACTTC.

This clone was observed many times. This chain links TRBV29-1 with TRBJ2-7; TRBD2 is a possible D gene (7 bases). CDR3 length equals 16 residues. V lost 4 bases, J lost 0 bases, and 19 bases lay in between. Germline assignment: CDR1 SQVTM and CDR2 ANQGSEA. The CDR3 here is CSVGLLEAGASYEQYF. The CDR3, as DNA: TGCAGCGTTGGCCTCCTTGAGGCGGGGGCCTCCTACGAGCAGTACTTC.

The chain links TRBV6-5 to TRBJ1-6; D gene ambiguous. V gave up 4 bases and J gave up 7 bases, with 17 bases separating them. CDR1 is MNHEY and CDR2 is SVGAGI in the germline V gene. This CDR3 has 16 amino acids. Here the CDR3 reads CASSWSGSGVNSPLHF. CDR3 in DNA: TGTGCCAGCAGTTGGTCCGGGTCGGGAGTAAATTCACCCCTCCACTTT.

This clone was counted a few times. The chain employs TRBV19 and TRBJ1-4; 7 bases fit TRBD1. The CDR3 extends over 13 amino acids. Germline lookup yields CDR1 LNHDA and CDR2 SQIVND (reference sequence). J was trimmed by 4 bases and V by 8 bases; bases with no gene match: 4. The CDR3, as DNA: TGTGCCAGTGGGACAGTCCTTAATGAAAAACTGTTTTTT. It encodes CASGTVLNEKLFF.